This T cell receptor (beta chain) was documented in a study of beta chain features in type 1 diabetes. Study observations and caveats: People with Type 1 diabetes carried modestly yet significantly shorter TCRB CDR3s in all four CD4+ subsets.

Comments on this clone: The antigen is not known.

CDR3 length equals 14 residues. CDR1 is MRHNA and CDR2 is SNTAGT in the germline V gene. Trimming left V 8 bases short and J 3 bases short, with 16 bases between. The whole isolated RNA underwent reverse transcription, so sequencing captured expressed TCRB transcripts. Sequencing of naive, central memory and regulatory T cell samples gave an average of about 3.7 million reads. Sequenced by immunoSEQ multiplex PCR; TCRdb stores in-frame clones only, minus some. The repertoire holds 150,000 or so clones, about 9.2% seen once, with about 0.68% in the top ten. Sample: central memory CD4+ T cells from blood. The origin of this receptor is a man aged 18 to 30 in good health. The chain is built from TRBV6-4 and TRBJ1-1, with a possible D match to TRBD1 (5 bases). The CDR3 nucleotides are TGTGCCAGCCGGCGGGGGGAAAGCGACACTGAAGCTTTCTTT. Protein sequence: CASRRGESDTEAFF.